The 20 T cell receptor beta chains below were found in one sample sequenced in a study of T cells after posttransplantation cyclophosphamide (dated by TCRdb to about 2016). The library relied on the immunoSEQ multiplex PCR assay. In its TCRdb copy, this immuneACCESS table keeps in-frame sequences only and misses some clones. Where compared with another copy, unresolved V genes explain less than half of these, and the others have no known cause. This sample lists 15,000 to 20,000 clones; about four fifths were detected once. Clones ranked in the top ten supply roughly 2.8% of the sample. The control group consisted of about a dozen patients who received myeloablative marrow transplants with methotrexate plus a calcineurin inhibitor and who were sampled 1 year after transplant. The source was PBMCs, collected nearly 450 days after allogeneic stem cell transplant with calcineurin inhibitor and methotrexate. These receptors originate from a male patient in his thirties who received an allogeneic stem cell transplant from an unrelated donor, was CMV-positive, and had acute and chronic GVHD. In patients who had a transplant, some T cells may come from the graft donor.

This clone was seen just once. The chain has TRBV6-5 and TRBJ1-1; the match to TRBD1 covers 7 bases. The germline V gene has CDR1 MNHEY and CDR2 SVGAGI. V lost 2 bases and J lost 8; bases outside the gene matches: 8. This CDR3 is 14 amino acids long. Here the CDR3 DNA reads TGTGCCAGCAGTTACATCAGGACAGGACCGGAAGCTTTCTTT. As protein: CASSYIRTGPEAFF.

The chain is built from TRBV19 and TRBJ1-5, with 9 bases identical to TRBD1. Germline V gene sequence: CDR1 LNHDA, CDR2 SQIVND (reference sequence). CDR3 length: 14 residues. Unmatched junction bases numbered 2, after V lost 3 bases and J lost 5 bases. The CDR3 loop is CASSIWTGDQPQHF. For the CDR3, the DNA is TGTGCCAGTAGTATTTGGACAGGGGATCAGCCCCAGCATTTT.

The CDR3 loop reads CASSLLAGRTDTQYF. The CDR3 coding sequence is TGTGCCAGCAGTTTATTAGCGGGACGCACAGATACGCAGTATTTT. The V and J genes are TRBV28 and TRBJ2-3, with TRBD2 matching 8 bases. The CDR3 contains 15 residues. Germline V gene data show CDR1 as MDHEN and CDR2 as SYDVKM. Trimming cost V 1 base and J 1 base; bases outside gene matches: 1. The variable domain in full, completed from reference TRBV28 and TRBJ2-3, reads DVKVTQSSRYLVKRTGEKVFLECVQDMDHENMFWYRQDPGLGLRLIYFSYDVKMKEKGDIPEGYSVSREKKERFSLILESASTNQTSMYLCASSLLAGRTDTQYFGPGTRLTVL.

The rearrangement links TRBV5-5 to TRBJ1-5; D gene uncertain. V shed 0 bases and J shed 0 bases, with 10 bases lying between them. In germline, CDR1 is SGHKS, CDR2 YYEKEE (reference sequence). This CDR3 comprises 16 residues. CDR3 amino acids: CASSLGNTHSNQPQHF. The CDR3 region has the DNA TGTGCCAGCAGCTTGGGAAACACCCATAGCAATCAGCCCCAGCATTTT.

The gene calls are TRBV18 and TRBJ2-2; D is unclear. CDR1 KGHSH and CDR2 LQKENI come from the germline V gene. Deletions cut 4 bases from V and 6 bases from J, with 12 bases between. The CDR3 length is 14 residues. The DNA for the CDR3 is TGTGCCAGCTCACGCGGTCTCGCGGCCGGGGAGCTGTTTTTT. Translated: CASSRGLAAGELFF.

The chain recombines TRBV4-2 with TRBJ2-1; TRBD1 matches at 9 bases. The trim removed 2 bases at V and 0 bases at J, leaving 8 bases unmatched. The CDR3 length is 18 residues. Per germline, CDR1 LGHNA and CDR2 YNFKEQ. The CDR3 spells CASSQPQGAPNSYNEQFF. CDR3 sequence (DNA): TGTGCCAGCAGCCAACCACAGGGGGCCCCCAACTCCTACAATGAGCAGTTCTTC.

V gene TRBV27 combines with J gene TRBJ1-3, with 7 bases that match TRBD1. The CDR3 has 16 residues. Germline CDR1 reads MNHEY; CDR2 reads SMNVEV (reference sequence). The V and J ends lost 5 bases and 0 bases, in that order; junction bases with no gene match: 7. CDR3 region: CASSASGTVSGNTIYF. The CDR3 DNA reads as TGTGCCAGCAGTGCCTCAGGGACAGTCTCTGGAAACACCATATATTTT.

The gene calls are TRBV7-9 and TRBJ1-2, with D possibly being TRBD1 (5 bases). Trimming removed 7 bases from V and 2 bases from J, with 23 bases in between. The CDR3 is made up of 17 amino acids. Looked up from germline, CDR1 is SEHNR and CDR2 is FQNEAQ (reference sequence). In DNA form, the CDR3 reads TGTGCCAGCACTACGGGGGGTGGGGGTTTACGAAACTATGGCTACACCTTC. Amino acids: CASTTGGGGLRNYGYTF.

The chain joins TRBV6-4 to TRBJ2-2; the match to TRBD2 covers 7 bases. Germline CDR1 reads MRHNA; CDR2 reads SNTAGT. This CDR3 has 16 residues. Trimming cost V 4 bases and J 6 bases; bases outside gene matches: 11. The CDR3 region has the DNA TGTGCCAGCAGTGCTAGGACGACTAGCACCCCCGGGGAGCTGTTTTTT. Residues: CASSARTTSTPGELFF.

V is TRBV28 and J is TRBJ1-5; no clear D. The CDR3 has 12 amino acids. Trimming took off 9 bases at V and 1 base at J, with 7 bases between the two ends. In germline, CDR1 is MDHEN, CDR2 SYDVKM. CDR3 amino acids: CASRQSNQPQHF. In DNA, the CDR3 is TGTGCCAGTAGACAAAGCAATCAGCCCCAGCATTTT.

The chain couples TRBV4-1 to TRBJ2-1; maybe TRBD2 (6 bases). This CDR3 has 15 amino acids. V lost 0 bases and J 3 bases, leaving 9 bases between the germline ends. The germline V gene encodes CDR1 MGHRA and CDR2 YSYEKL. CDR3 region: CASSQEASVYNEQFF. The CDR3 DNA follows: TGCGCCAGCAGCCAAGAGGCTAGCGTCTACAATGAGCAGTTCTTC.

The rearrangement joins TRBV6-5 to TRBJ1-2, with D tentatively TRBD1 (6 bases). CDR1 and CDR2 from the germline V gene are MNHEY and SVGAGI. The CDR3 has 15 residues. V lost 7 bases and J lost 8, with 23 bases in between. The CDR3 protein is CASTPELGALDGYTF. In DNA, the CDR3 is TGTGCCAGCACTCCCGAGTTGGGGGCGCTGGACGGCTACACCTTC.

Here the CDR3 DNA reads TGCAGCGTTCTAAGACAGGGGAGAGATGAGCAGTTCTTC. This gives the protein CSVLRQGRDEQFF. V usage is TRBV29-1 and J usage is TRBJ2-1, with 8 bases fitting TRBD1. The CDR3 extends over 13 amino acids. J was trimmed by 8 bases and V by 5 bases; bases with no gene match: 8. CDR1 is SQVTM and CDR2 is ANQGSEA in the germline V gene.

The chain carries TRBV10-3 and TRBJ2-2; 11 bases are a match to TRBD1. V dropped 10 bases and J dropped 4; count of bases not matched to a gene: 8. This CDR3 spans 15 amino acids. The germline V gene encodes CDR1 ENHRY and CDR2 SYGVKD. CDR3 sequence: CATRGQGAGTGELFF. The CDR3 bases are TGTGCCACGCGAGGACAGGGGGCGGGCACCGGGGAGCTGTTTTTT.

V gene TRBV5-6 combines with J gene TRBJ2-7; 7 bases line up with TRBD1. V trimming: 3 bases; J trimming: 0 bases; junction bases outside the gene matches: 9. CDR1 SGHDT and CDR2 YYEEEE come from the germline V gene. The CDR3 loop spans 16 amino acids. DNA of the CDR3: TGTGCCAGCAGCTCAACTCTGACAGGGACCTCCTACGAGCAGTACTTC. Its protein is CASSSTLTGTSYEQYF.

In its sample, this clone was seen a few times. This rearrangement joins TRBV5-4 to TRBJ2-2; tentative D call: TRBD1 (6 bases). The CDR3 has 15 residues. With 2 bases removed from V and 1 base from J, the gap between germline ends came to 9 bases. The germline V gene has CDR1 SGHNT and CDR2 YYREEE (reference sequence). CDR3 residues: CASSLPTGNTGELFF. The CDR3 DNA is TGTGCCAGCAGCTTACCGACAGGGAACACCGGGGAGCTGTTTTTT.

The V call is TRBV27, the J call TRBJ2-1; 14 bases map to TRBD2. V trimming: 2 bases; J trimming: 6 bases; junction bases outside the gene matches: 6. The CDR3 is made up of 17 amino acids. Germline values: CDR1 MNHEY, CDR2 SMNVEV (reference sequence). For the CDR3, the DNA is TGTGCCAGCAGTTTAACGTCGACTAGCGGGGGGGCCAATGAGCAGTTCTTC. It encodes CASSLTSTSGGANEQFF.

To note about this clone: This sample includes further DNA sequences coding for the same CDR3. The chain carries TRBV6-5 and TRBJ1-6; TRBD1 matches 7 bases. With V trimmed by 6 bases and J by 6 bases, 8 bases remained unmatched. The length of the CDR3 is 15 residues. Germline-derived CDR1 and CDR2 are MNHEY and SVGAGI. The CDR3 DNA reads TGTGCCAGCAGCCGTCCTGGGACAGTTAATTCACCCCTCCACTTT. Translating it yields CASSRPGTVNSPLHF.

This chain uses TRBV11-2 with TRBJ1-1; tentatively, D is TRBD1 (6 bases). CDR3 length: 16 amino acids. Per the germline V gene, CDR1 is SGHAT and CDR2 is FQNNGV. V dropped 6 bases and J dropped 5 bases, with 22 bases sitting between them. CDR3 DNA: TGTGCCAGCAGGCTCCGTCAAGGGGGGGAAAGGACTGAAGCTTTCTTT. This translates into CASRLRQGGERTEAFF.

The chain combines TRBV7-2 with TRBJ1-3; D is uncertain. Between the trimmed V and J ends, which lost 2 bases and 2 bases, there was a span of 19 bases. The CDR3 is 18 residues long. In germline, CDR1 is SGHTA, CDR2 FQGNSA. Here the CDR3 DNA reads TGTGCCAGCAGCTTATCGATCCGACCAGGCGCCCCTGGAAACACCATATATTTT. Residues: CASSLSIRPGAPGNTIYF.